A selection of T cell receptor beta chains follows, all from one sample in a study of blood T cell repertoires in COVID-19. Assay: immunoSEQ multiplex PCR; the TCRdb copy retains only in-frame clones and omits some. This table holds over 250,000 clones, approximately 86% found once. The sequencing sample was made of peripheral blood. The receptors shown here come from a woman between 70 and 85 years old with COVID-19, enrolled during active disease. CDR3s include the opening cysteine and the closing phenylalanine or tryptophan. D genes are given only for firm matches. Not all rows give a size; the values are once, few, many and, for expanded clones, a class.

D gene: .; clone size: .; V gene: TRBV24-1; J gene: TRBJ2-7; CDR3 protein: CATSDPVTYEQYF; CDR3 DNA: TGTGCCACCAGTGATCCCGTTACCTACGAGCAGTACTTC
D gene: .; clone size: .; V gene: TRBV5-4; J gene: TRBJ2-5; CDR3 protein: CASSFEETQYF; CDR3 DNA: TGTGCCAGCAGCTTCGAAGAGACCCAGTACTTC
D gene: .; clone size: .; V gene: TRBV6-5; J gene: TRBJ2-7; CDR3 protein: CASSYWGASYEQYF; CDR3 DNA: TGTGCCAGCAGTTACTGGGGAGCCTCCTACGAGCAGTACTTC
D gene: TRBD1; clone size: .; V gene: TRBV28; J gene: TRBJ1-2; CDR3 protein: CASSPTTGGRGYTF; CDR3 DNA: TGTGCCAGCAGTCCCACGACAGGGGGAAGGGGCTACACCTTC
D gene: TRBD2; clone size: .; V gene: TRBV9; J gene: TRBJ2-3; CDR3 protein: CASSGHSGGKASTDTQYF; CDR3 DNA: TGTGCCAGCAGCGGTCATAGCGGGGGAAAAGCTAGCACAGATACGCAGTATTTT
D gene: TRBD2; clone size: .; V gene: TRBV7-2; J gene: TRBJ2-3; CDR3 protein: CASSWTSGVGTDTQYF; CDR3 DNA: TGTGCCAGCAGTTGGACTAGCGGGGTAGGGACAGATACGCAGTATTTT
D gene: .; clone size: .; V gene: TRBV21-1; J gene: TRBJ1-4; CDR3 protein: CASSKVRGRDPTNEKLFF; CDR3 DNA: TGTGCCAGCAGCAAAGTCAGGGGCCGGGACCCAACTAATGAAAAACTGTTTTTT
D gene: .; clone size: .; V gene: TRBV9; J gene: TRBJ2-7; CDR3 protein: CASSPRTAPYEQYF; CDR3 DNA: TGTGCCAGCAGCCCCCGGACAGCCCCCTACGAGCAGTACTTC
D gene: TRBD1; clone size: .; V gene: TRBV18; J gene: TRBJ1-1; CDR3 protein: CASSYGTGTFNTEAFF; CDR3 DNA: TGTGCCAGCTCATACGGGACAGGGACTTTCAACACTGAAGCTTTCTTT
D gene: .; clone size: .; V gene: TRBV12-3/TRBV12-4; J gene: TRBJ1-1; CDR3 protein: CASSLEGRAFF; CDR3 DNA: TGTGCCAGCAGTTTAGAAGGGAGAGCTTTCTTT
D gene: TRBD2; clone size: medium-sized; V gene: TRBV24-1; J gene: TRBJ2-2; CDR3 protein: CATSDPILAGAGELFF; CDR3 DNA: TGTGCCACCAGTGATCCAATACTAGCGGGGGCCGGGGAGCTGTTTTTT
D gene: TRBD1; clone size: .; V gene: TRBV6-5; J gene: TRBJ1-1; CDR3 protein: CASSSGTGVTEAFF; CDR3 DNA: TGTGCCAGCAGTTCCGGGACAGGGGTCACTGAAGCTTTCTTT
D gene: .; clone size: .; V gene: TRBV9; J gene: TRBJ2-1; CDR3 protein: CASSVPRGNEQFF; CDR3 DNA: TGTGCCAGCAGCGTTCCCAGGGGTAATGAGCAGTTCTTC
D gene: TRBD2; clone size: .; V gene: TRBV23-1; J gene: TRBJ2-1; CDR3 protein: CASSQCARGGSRNEQFF; CDR3 DNA: TGCGCCAGCAGTCAATGTGCCCGGGGGGGGAGTAGAAATGAGCAGTTCTTC
D gene: .; clone size: .; V gene: TRBV5-1; J gene: TRBJ2-1; CDR3 protein: CASRAPGQFTYNEQFF; CDR3 DNA: TGCGCCAGCAGGGCCCCTGGACAGTTCACCTACAATGAGCAGTTCTTC
D gene: .; clone size: .; V gene: TRBV18; J gene: TRBJ2-5; CDR3 protein: CASSPSPRETQYF; CDR3 DNA: TGTGCCAGCTCCCCAAGTCCGCGGGAGACCCAGTACTTC
D gene: TRBD1; clone size: .; V gene: TRBV18; J gene: TRBJ1-1; CDR3 protein: CASSPQVSGTGRAEAFF; CDR3 DNA: TGTGCCAGCTCACCACAGGTCTCCGGGACAGGTAGGGCTGAAGCTTTCTTT
D gene: TRBD1; clone size: once; V gene: TRBV3-1/TRBV3-2; J gene: TRBJ1-6; CDR3 protein: CASSQGDRGALLYSPLHF; CDR3 DNA: TGTGCCAGCAGCCAGGGCGACAGGGGAGCCTTACTTTATTCACCCCTCCACTTT
D gene: TRBD1; clone size: .; V gene: TRBV27; J gene: TRBJ1-1; CDR3 protein: CASNPGQGWGEAFF; CDR3 DNA: TGTGCCAGCAATCCGGGACAGGGATGGGGTGAAGCTTTCTTT
D gene: .; clone size: .; V gene: TRBV20-1; J gene: TRBJ2-1; CDR3 protein: CSASSDSVTNEQFF; CDR3 DNA: TGCAGTGCTAGTTCGGACAGCGTTACCAATGAGCAGTTCTTC
D gene: .; clone size: .; V gene: TRBV24-1; J gene: TRBJ2-5; CDR3 protein: CATSDPRRRETQYF; CDR3 DNA: TGTGCCACCAGTGACCCTCGGAGGCGGGAGACCCAGTACTTC
D gene: .; clone size: few; V gene: TRBV28; J gene: TRBJ1-6; CDR3 protein: CASSLWDHQALLHF; CDR3 DNA: TGTGCCAGCAGTTTATGGGATCATCAGGCACTCCTCCACTTT
D gene: .; clone size: .; V gene: TRBV19; J gene: TRBJ2-1; CDR3 protein: CASSIGNSYNEQFF; CDR3 DNA: TGTGCCAGTAGTATCGGTAACTCCTACAATGAGCAGTTCTTC
D gene: .; clone size: .; V gene: TRBV3-1/TRBV3-2; J gene: TRBJ1-1; CDR3 protein: CASSTRDEAFF; CDR3 DNA: TGTGCCAGCAGTACCCGAGATGAAGCTTTCTTT
D gene: TRBD2; clone size: .; V gene: TRBV4-1; J gene: TRBJ2-7; CDR3 protein: CASSQDTAGGRYPYEQYF; CDR3 DNA: TGCGCCAGCAGCCAAGATACAGCGGGGGGCCGCTACCCCTACGAGCAGTACTTC
D gene: TRBD1; clone size: .; V gene: TRBV2; J gene: TRBJ2-2; CDR3 protein: CASSGGQGPTGELFF; CDR3 DNA: TGTGCCAGCAGTGGGGGACAGGGGCCCACCGGGGAGCTGTTTTTT
D gene: .; clone size: few; V gene: TRBV6-2/TRBV6-3; J gene: TRBJ1-2; CDR3 protein: CASSYSRGNGYTF; CDR3 DNA: TGTGCCAGCAGTTACTCGAGAGGGAATGGCTACACCTTC
D gene: .; clone size: .; V gene: TRBV7-2; J gene: TRBJ1-4; CDR3 protein: CASSLRGITEKLFF; CDR3 DNA: TGTGCCAGCAGCCTAAGAGGGATCACTGAAAAACTGTTTTTT
D gene: TRBD1; clone size: .; V gene: TRBV19; J gene: TRBJ1-4; CDR3 protein: CASNRGVSEKLFF; CDR3 DNA: TGTGCCAGCAACAGGGGAGTGAGTGAAAAACTGTTTTTT
D gene: TRBD2; clone size: .; V gene: TRBV5-4; J gene: TRBJ2-7; CDR3 protein: CASSLIGGTYEQYF; CDR3 DNA: TGTGCCAGCAGCTTGATCGGGGGGACCTACGAGCAGTACTTC
D gene: .; clone size: once; V gene: TRBV20-1; J gene: TRBJ1-1; CDR3 protein: CSASTSAGGTEAFF; CDR3 DNA: TGCAGTGCTAGTACGTCAGCGGGGGGCACTGAAGCTTTCTTT
D gene: .; clone size: .; V gene: TRBV7-2; J gene: TRBJ1-5; CDR3 protein: CASSGNRGNQPQHF; CDR3 DNA: TGTGCCAGCAGCGGAAACAGGGGCAATCAGCCCCAGCATTTT
D gene: TRBD1; clone size: .; V gene: TRBV24-1; J gene: TRBJ1-2; CDR3 protein: CATSDAGTGLNYGYTF; CDR3 DNA: TGTGCCACCAGTGACGCCGGGACAGGACTTAACTATGGCTACACCTTC
D gene: TRBD1; clone size: .; V gene: TRBV28; J gene: TRBJ1-5; CDR3 protein: CASMVQGGNQPQHF; CDR3 DNA: TGTGCCAGCATGGTGCAGGGGGGCAATCAGCCCCAGCATTTT
D gene: TRBD1; clone size: .; V gene: TRBV25-1; J gene: TRBJ1-1; CDR3 protein: CASVGDRPRNTEAFF; CDR3 DNA: TGTGCCAGCGTCGGGGACAGGCCGCGGAACACTGAAGCTTTCTTT
D gene: TRBD2; clone size: .; V gene: TRBV5-1; J gene: TRBJ2-1; CDR3 protein: CASSSVAGDSYNEQFF; CDR3 DNA: TGCGCCAGCAGCTCGGTAGCGGGGGATTCCTACAATGAGCAGTTCTTC
D gene: TRBD1; clone size: .; V gene: TRBV19; J gene: TRBJ1-1; CDR3 protein: CASQGVLLPNTEAFF; CDR3 DNA: TGTGCCAGCCAGGGGGTCCTCCTCCCGAACACTGAAGCTTTCTTT
D gene: .; clone size: few; V gene: TRBV27; J gene: TRBJ1-1; CDR3 protein: CASSLYQNTEAFF; CDR3 DNA: TGTGCCAGCAGTTTATATCAGAACACTGAAGCTTTCTTT
D gene: .; clone size: .; V gene: TRBV5-1; J gene: TRBJ2-2; CDR3 protein: CASSAATILPGELFF; CDR3 DNA: TGCGCCAGCAGCGCAGCCACTATTTTACCCGGGGAGCTGTTTTTT
D gene: TRBD1; clone size: .; V gene: TRBV4-3; J gene: TRBJ1-1; CDR3 protein: CASSQGTGWDTEAFF; CDR3 DNA: TGCGCCAGCAGCCAAGGGACAGGCTGGGACACTGAAGCTTTCTTT
D gene: TRBD1; clone size: once; V gene: TRBV28; J gene: TRBJ2-5; CDR3 protein: CASRSGTGGLETQYF; CDR3 DNA: TGTGCCAGCAGATCCGGGACAGGGGGTCTGGAGACCCAGTACTTC
D gene: TRBD1; clone size: .; V gene: TRBV4-1; J gene: TRBJ1-5; CDR3 protein: CASSLHLPGQGMGNQPQHF; CDR3 DNA: TGCGCCAGCAGCCTGCATTTGCCGGGACAGGGAATGGGCAATCAGCCCCAGCATTTT
D gene: TRBD1; clone size: .; V gene: TRBV20-1; J gene: TRBJ1-2; CDR3 protein: CSASTRKTGTGYTF; CDR3 DNA: TGCAGTGCTAGTACACGTAAGACAGGGACTGGCTACACCTTC
D gene: .; clone size: .; V gene: TRBV13; J gene: TRBJ1-1; CDR3 protein: CASSSDSRTLNTEAFF; CDR3 DNA: TGTGCCAGCAGCTCCGACTCCAGGACTTTGAACACTGAAGCTTTCTTT
D gene: TRBD1; clone size: few; V gene: TRBV10-1; J gene: TRBJ1-4; CDR3 protein: CASTGTVGEKLFF; CDR3 DNA: TGCGCCAGCACCGGGACAGTGGGCGAAAAACTGTTTTTT
D gene: .; clone size: .; V gene: TRBV10-3; J gene: TRBJ1-1; CDR3 protein: CAISERGFGKPMVLGNTEAFF; CDR3 DNA: TGTGCCATCAGTGAGCGGGGATTCGGGAAGCCTATGGTTTTAGGGAACACTGAAGCTTTCTTT
D gene: TRBD2; clone size: .; V gene: TRBV9; J gene: TRBJ2-5; CDR3 protein: CASSGGLAAQETQYF; CDR3 DNA: TGTGCCAGCAGCGGGGGACTAGCGGCTCAAGAGACCCAGTACTTC
D gene: .; clone size: .; V gene: TRBV3-1/TRBV3-2; J gene: TRBJ1-2; CDR3 protein: CASSDTYRAGYGYTF; CDR3 DNA: TGTGCCAGCAGCGATACCTACAGGGCCGGCTATGGCTACACCTTC
D gene: .; clone size: few; V gene: TRBV9; J gene: TRBJ1-2; CDR3 protein: CASSPQGTLVGYTF; CDR3 DNA: TGTGCCAGCAGCCCCCAGGGGACGCTGGTAGGCTACACCTTC
D gene: TRBD2; clone size: .; V gene: TRBV5-4; J gene: TRBJ2-7; CDR3 protein: CASSSGLAGTYEQYF; CDR3 DNA: TGTGCCAGCAGCTCAGGACTAGCGGGGACCTACGAGCAGTACTTC
D gene: TRBD1; clone size: .; V gene: TRBV30; J gene: TRBJ1-1; CDR3 protein: CAWSVQGSTEAFF; CDR3 DNA: TGTGCCTGGAGTGTACAGGGGTCCACTGAAGCTTTCTTT